This T cell receptor beta chain was recorded in a study of blood T cell repertoires in COVID-19. Overall study: Acute and convalescent COVID-19 samples came from the United States, Italy and Spain. Sources were T cells, B-cell-depleted T cells, or PBMCs; the material itself was cDNA or gDNA.

CDR1 MNHEY and CDR2 SMNVEV come from the germline V gene (reference sequence). CDR3 length equals 17 residues. The junction had 13 bases not matched to a gene; V was cut back by 6 bases and J by 4 bases. Generated by immunoSEQ multiplex PCR, the TCRdb table keeps only in-frame clones and is missing some. Here the sample spans over 350,000 clones, roughly 88% being singletons. The sequencing sample was made of peripheral blood. The sequence derives from a woman aged 25-40 years with active or convalescent COVID-19. The chain recombines TRBV27 with TRBJ2-1; TRBD1 agrees at 9 bases. The CDR3 loop is CASSQKPGTGTYNEQFF. The CDR3 bases are TGTGCCAGCAGCCAGAAACCCGGGACAGGGACGTACAATGAGCAGTTCTTC.